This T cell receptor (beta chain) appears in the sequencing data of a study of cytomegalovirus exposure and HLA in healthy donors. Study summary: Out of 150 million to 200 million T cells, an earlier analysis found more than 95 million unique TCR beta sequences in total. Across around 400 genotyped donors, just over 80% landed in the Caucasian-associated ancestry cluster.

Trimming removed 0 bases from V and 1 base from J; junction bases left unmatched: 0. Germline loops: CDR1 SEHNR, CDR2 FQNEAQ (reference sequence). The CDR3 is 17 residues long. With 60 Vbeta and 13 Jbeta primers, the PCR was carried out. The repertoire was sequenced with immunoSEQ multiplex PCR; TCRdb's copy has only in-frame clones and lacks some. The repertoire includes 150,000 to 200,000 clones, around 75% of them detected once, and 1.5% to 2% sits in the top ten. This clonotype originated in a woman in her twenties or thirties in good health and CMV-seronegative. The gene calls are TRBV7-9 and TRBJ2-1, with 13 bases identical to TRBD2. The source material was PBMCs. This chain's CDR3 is CASSLAGLAGSYNEQFF. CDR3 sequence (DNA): TGTGCCAGCAGCTTAGCGGGACTAGCGGGATCCTACAATGAGCAGTTCTTC.